This TCR beta chain was retrieved from a study of blood T cell repertoires in COVID-19. Study in general: The study drew acute and convalescent COVID-19 samples from the United States, Italy and Spain. The analysed material was cDNA or gDNA that came from T cells, B-cell-depleted T cells, or PBMCs.

Authors' methods: Amplification of reference gene primers provided the estimated nucleated cell counts. Profiling relied on immunoSEQ multiplex PCR, and the TCRdb table lists in-frame clones only, not all of them. D and trimming come from the DNA, and the V and J calls and clone size come from that table. The table has over 250,000 clones, about 88% seen once. This CDR3 contains 13 residues. Germline CDR1 KGHDR, CDR2 SFDVKD. V lost 6 bases and J lost 8; bases outside the gene matches: 8. The V and J genes are TRBV24-1 and TRBJ1-2; the match to TRBD1 covers 7 bases. The TCR was taken from a man in his sixties who had recovered from COVID-19. Sequenced sample: peripheral blood. The CDR3 region is CATSRQGFEGYTF. As DNA, the CDR3 is TGTGCCACCAGTAGACAGGGATTTGAAGGCTACACCTTC.